The 9 T cell receptor beta chains presented below share a single source sample, sequenced in a study of cytomegalovirus exposure and HLA in healthy donors. Amplification used 60 Vbeta primers and 13 Jbeta primers. The data were produced by immunoSEQ multiplex PCR, yet TCRdb's version contains in-frame clones alone and is incomplete. The sample shows fewer than 90,000 clones, 70% of them seen only once. The source material was PBMCs. The receptor source for this set is a woman aged 45-59 years in good health and CMV-seropositive.

V is TRBV7-2 and J is TRBJ2-7; 9 bases agree with TRBD1. Germline V lookup: CDR1 SGHTA, CDR2 FQGNSA. After removal of 3 bases from V and 6 bases from J, the junction contained 6 bases not matched to a gene. The CDR3 is made up of 14 amino acids. The CDR3 sequence is CASSFGTGKGEQYF. The DNA of the CDR3 is TGTGCCAGCAGCTTCGGGACAGGGAAGGGCGAGCAGTACTTC. Combining the CDR3 with reference TRBV7-2 and TRBJ2-7 gives the whole variable domain GAGVSQSPSNKVTEKGKDVELRCDPISGHTALYWYRQSLGQGLEFLIYFQGNSAPDKSGLPSDRFSAERTGGSVSTLTIQRTQQEDSAVYLCASSFGTGKGEQYFGPGTRLTVT.

This CDR3 reads CASSSSGTTNQPQHF. CDR3 in DNA: TGTGCCAGCAGTTCCTCCGGGACAACAAATCAGCCCCAGCATTTT. V gene TRBV27 combines with J gene TRBJ1-5, with D possibly matching TRBD1 (6 bases). Germline V CDR1 and CDR2: MNHEY, SMNVEV (reference sequence). V was trimmed by 4 bases and J by 4 bases, leaving 14 bases between them. This CDR3 comprises 15 residues.

The chain employs TRBV4-1 and TRBJ2-7; D possibly corresponds to TRBD1 (6 bases). Per germline, CDR1 MGHRA and CDR2 YSYEKL. The CDR3 length is 17 residues. Trimming cost V 0 bases and J 4 bases, with 19 bases left between them. CDR3 coding DNA: TGCGCCAGCAGCCAAGATAAGTGGGCAGGGGTCCCTTACGAGCAGTACTTC. Translated, it gives CASSQDKWAGVPYEQYF.

The chain has TRBV2 and TRBJ1-3; tentatively, D is TRBD1 (5 bases). The CDR3 loop spans 16 amino acids. Germline lookup yields CDR1 SNHLY and CDR2 FYNNEI. With 2 bases removed from V and 4 bases from J, the gap between germline ends came to 15 bases. The CDR3 coding sequence is TGTGCCAGCAGTGAAATTTTCAGGGCGGTAGGAAACACCATATATTTT. It specifies CASSEIFRAVGNTIYF.

The chain employs TRBV9 and TRBJ2-1; 11 bases are a match to TRBD2. Trimming at V came to 0 bases and at J to 3 bases, leaving 14 bases not matched to a gene. This CDR3 is 20 amino acids long. From germline, CDR1 is SGDLS and CDR2 YYNGEE. This CDR3 reads CASSVGIGDSGGAFYNEQFF. DNA for the CDR3: TGTGCCAGCAGCGTAGGTATAGGGGATAGCGGGGGGGCTTTCTACAATGAGCAGTTCTTC.

The V gene is TRBV6-6, the J gene TRBJ1-1; possible D gene TRBD1, 5 bases. V lost 7 bases, J lost 10 bases, and 16 bases lay in between. CDR3 length: 12 residues. CDR1 is MNHNY, CDR2 SVGAGI, per germline (reference sequence). CDR3 DNA: TGTGCCAGCACCCCGGGGGGTGGAGGAGCTTTCTTT. Its protein is CASTPGGGGAFF.

The chain carries TRBV9 and TRBJ2-3; weak D call: TRBD2 (5 bases). Trimming stripped 4 bases from V and 7 bases from J, with 10 bases between. Germline V gene data show CDR1 as SGDLS and CDR2 as YYNGEE. CDR3 length: 12 residues. The CDR3 DNA follows: TGTGCCAGCAGCCCGGGGTTCAATACGCAGTATTTT. Protein product: CASSPGFNTQYF.

V usage is TRBV21-1 and J usage is TRBJ2-1; the table calls TRBD1, which could not be checked here. TRBV21-1 is deemed a pseudogene. The CDR3 contains 16 residues. This CDR3 reads CASTPDRGASYNEQFF. The CDR3 DNA follows: TGTGCCAGCACTCCGGACAGGGGTGCCTCCTACAATGAGCAGTTCTTC.

The rearrangement joins TRBV9 to TRBJ1-2, with D unresolved. Per the germline V gene, CDR1 is SGDLS and CDR2 is YYNGEE. CDR3 size: 15 residues. The germline V and J ends were trimmed by 0 bases and 4 bases, with 13 bases remaining between them. Written as DNA, the CDR3 is TGTGCCAGCAGCGTAGCTTACGACGAGGGCTATGGCTACACCTTC. This sequence encodes CASSVAYDEGYGYTF.